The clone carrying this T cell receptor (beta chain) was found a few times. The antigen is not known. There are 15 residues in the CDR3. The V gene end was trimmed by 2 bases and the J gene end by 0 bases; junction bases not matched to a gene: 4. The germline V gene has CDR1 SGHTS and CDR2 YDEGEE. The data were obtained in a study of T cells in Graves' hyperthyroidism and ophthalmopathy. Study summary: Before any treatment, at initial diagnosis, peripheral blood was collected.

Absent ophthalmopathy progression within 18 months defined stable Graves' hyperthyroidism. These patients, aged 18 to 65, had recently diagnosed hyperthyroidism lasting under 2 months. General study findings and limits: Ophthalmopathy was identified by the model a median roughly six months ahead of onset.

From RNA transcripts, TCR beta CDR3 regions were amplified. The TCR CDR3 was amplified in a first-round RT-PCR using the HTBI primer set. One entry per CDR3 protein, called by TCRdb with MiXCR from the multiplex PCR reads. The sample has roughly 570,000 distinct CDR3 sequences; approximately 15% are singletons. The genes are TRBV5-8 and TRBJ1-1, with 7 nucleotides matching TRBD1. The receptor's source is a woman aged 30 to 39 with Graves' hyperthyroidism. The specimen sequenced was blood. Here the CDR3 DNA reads TGTGCCAGCAGCTTTCATCAGGGGGTGAACACTGAAGCTTTCTTT. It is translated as CASSFHQGVNTEAFF.